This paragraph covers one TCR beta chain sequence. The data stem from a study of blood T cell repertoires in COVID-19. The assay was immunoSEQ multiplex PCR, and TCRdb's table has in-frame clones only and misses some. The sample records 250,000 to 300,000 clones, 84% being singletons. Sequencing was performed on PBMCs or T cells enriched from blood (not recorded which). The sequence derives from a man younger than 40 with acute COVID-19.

CDR3 loop: CASSHGTPGGEQFF. The CDR3 DNA reads as TGTGCCAGCAGCCACGGGACTCCAGGGGGTGAGCAGTTCTTC. The chain has TRBV5-6 and TRBJ2-1; the D gene is possibly TRBD1 (7 bases). Trimming removed 4 bases from V and 9 bases from J, with 17 bases in between. The CDR3 has 14 amino acids. CDR1 SGHDT and CDR2 YYEEEE come from the germline V gene.